The present T cell receptor (beta chain) was sequenced within a study of control samples from healthy donors and cancer patients. Repertoires were generated with immunoSEQ multiplex PCR, while TCRdb's copy carries only in-frame clones and drops some. Of around 120,000 clones detected, around 96% appear once; the ten largest clones hold 3.6%. Germline-derived CDR1 and CDR2 are SGHVS and FQNEAQ. V lost 2 bases, J lost 5 bases, and 12 bases lay in between. The CDR3 totals 14 residues. The chain uses TRBV7-8 and TRBJ1-1, with a possible D match to TRBD1 (5 bases). Sequenced: blood. The sequence was collected from a man younger than 40 in good health. CDR3 sequence reads: CASSLSIGGTEAFF. The CDR3 DNA reads as TGTGCCAGCAGCTTATCAATTGGGGGGACTGAAGCTTTCTTT.